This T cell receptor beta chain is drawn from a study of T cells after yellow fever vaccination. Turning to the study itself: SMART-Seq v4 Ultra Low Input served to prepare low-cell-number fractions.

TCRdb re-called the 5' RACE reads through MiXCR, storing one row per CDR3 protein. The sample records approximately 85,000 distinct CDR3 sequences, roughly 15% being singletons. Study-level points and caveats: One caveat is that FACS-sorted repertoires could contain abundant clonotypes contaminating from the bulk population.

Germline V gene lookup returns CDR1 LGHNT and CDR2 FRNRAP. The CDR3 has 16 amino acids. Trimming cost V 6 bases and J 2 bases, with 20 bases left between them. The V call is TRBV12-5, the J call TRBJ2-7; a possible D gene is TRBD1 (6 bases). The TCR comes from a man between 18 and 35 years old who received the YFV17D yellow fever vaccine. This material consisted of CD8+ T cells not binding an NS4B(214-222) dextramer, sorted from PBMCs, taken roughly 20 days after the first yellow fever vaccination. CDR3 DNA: TGTGCTAGTGGCCAAGGACAGCCCAAGGGGCCCTACGAGCAGTACGTC. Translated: CASGQGQPKGPYEQYV.